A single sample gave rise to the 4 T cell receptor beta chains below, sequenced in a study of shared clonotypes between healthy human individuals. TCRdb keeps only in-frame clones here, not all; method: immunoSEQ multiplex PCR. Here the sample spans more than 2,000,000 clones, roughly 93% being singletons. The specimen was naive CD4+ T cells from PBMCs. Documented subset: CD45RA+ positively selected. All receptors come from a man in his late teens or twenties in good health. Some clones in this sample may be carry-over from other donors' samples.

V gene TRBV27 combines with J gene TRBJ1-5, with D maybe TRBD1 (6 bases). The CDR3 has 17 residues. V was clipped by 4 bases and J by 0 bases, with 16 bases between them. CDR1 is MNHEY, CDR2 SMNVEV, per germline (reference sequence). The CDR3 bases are TGTGCCAGCAGTTCCCGGGGGGGCCCCTATAGCAATCAGCCCCAGCATTTT. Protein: CASSSRGGPYSNQPQHF.

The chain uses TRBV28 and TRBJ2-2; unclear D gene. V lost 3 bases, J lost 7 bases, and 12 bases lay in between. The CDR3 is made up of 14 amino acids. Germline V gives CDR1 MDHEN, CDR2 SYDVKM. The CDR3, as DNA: TGTGCCAGCAGTTTTTTTGGATCAGGCGGGGAGCTGTTTTTT. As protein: CASSFFGSGGELFF.

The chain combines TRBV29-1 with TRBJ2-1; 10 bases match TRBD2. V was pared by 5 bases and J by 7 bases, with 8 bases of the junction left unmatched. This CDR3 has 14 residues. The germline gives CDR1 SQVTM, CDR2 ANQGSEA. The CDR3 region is CSVPAGLARNEQFF. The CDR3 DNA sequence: TGCAGCGTTCCTGCGGGACTAGCGAGGAATGAGCAGTTCTTC.

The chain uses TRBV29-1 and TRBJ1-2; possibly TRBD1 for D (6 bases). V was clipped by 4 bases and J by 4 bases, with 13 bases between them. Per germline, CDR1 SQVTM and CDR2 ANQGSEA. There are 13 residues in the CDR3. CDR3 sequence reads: CSVVGGLAYGYTF. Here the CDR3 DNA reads TGCAGCGTTGTTGGGGGGCTCGCCTATGGCTACACCTTC.